These 3 T cell receptor beta chains were all obtained from the same sample, sequenced in a study of cytomegalovirus exposure and HLA in healthy donors. PCR primers comprised 60 Vbeta and 13 Jbeta primers. Clones were sequenced by immunoSEQ multiplex PCR, and TCRdb holds only the in-frame ones, with some missing. Among 200,000 to 250,000 clones listed, 80% to 90% were seen once. Sequenced input: PBMCs. Receptor source: a man aged 25-40 years in good health and CMV-seronegative.

The chain joins TRBV6-4 to TRBJ2-7; unclear D gene. CDR3 size: 11 residues. V was shortened by 9 bases and J by 6 bases, with 12 bases between the two germline ends. CDR1 and CDR2 (germline): MRHNA, SNTAGT. The CDR3, as DNA: TGTGCCAGGACCGCTAGTAGCGAGCAGTACTTC. This sequence encodes CARTASSEQYF.

The chain has TRBV14 and TRBJ1-4; weak D call: TRBD1 (6 bases). The germline V and J ends were trimmed by 1 base and 6 bases, with 18 bases remaining between them. Germline V CDR1 and CDR2: SGHDN, FVKESK. This CDR3 is built from 17 residues. The CDR3 is CASSQGARGAVDEKLFF. Written as DNA, the CDR3 is TGTGCCAGCAGCCAAGGTGCACGGGGGGCCGTGGATGAAAAACTGTTTTTT.

This chain connects TRBV18 to TRBJ1-1; 10 bases are a match to TRBD1. Germline values: CDR1 KGHSH, CDR2 LQKENI. CDR3 length equals 15 residues. Trimming took 4 bases from V and 3 from J; bases not matched to a gene: 5. CDR3 sequence (DNA): TGTGCCAGCTCACGGGACAGGGGTCGCTACACTGAAGCTTTCTTT. Translation: CASSRDRGRYTEAFF.